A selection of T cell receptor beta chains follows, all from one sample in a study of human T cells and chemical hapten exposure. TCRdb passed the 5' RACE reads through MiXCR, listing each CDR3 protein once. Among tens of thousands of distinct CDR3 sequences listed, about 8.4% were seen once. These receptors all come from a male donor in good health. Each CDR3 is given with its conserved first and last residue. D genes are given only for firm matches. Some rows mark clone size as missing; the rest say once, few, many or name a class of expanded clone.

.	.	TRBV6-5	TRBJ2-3	CASSYSRGATNTQYF	TGTGCCAGCAGTTACTCGAGGGGGGCAACGAATACGCAGTATTTT
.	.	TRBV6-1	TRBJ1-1	CASSEEGNLINTEAFF	TGTGCCAGCAGTGAAGAAGGGAATTTAATCAACACTGAAGCTTTCTTT
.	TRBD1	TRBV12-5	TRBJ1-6	CASGLAVQGGRSPLHF	TGTGCTAGTGGTTTGGCAGTACAGGGGGGGCGTTCACCCCTCCACTTT
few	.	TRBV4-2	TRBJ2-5	CASSLVKDGQEQETQYF	TGTGCCAGCAGCCTCGTTAAAGACGGACAAGAGCAAGAGACCCAGTACTTC
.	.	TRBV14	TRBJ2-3	CASSGWADTQYF	TGTGCCAGCAGCGGGTGGGCAGATACGCAGTATTTT
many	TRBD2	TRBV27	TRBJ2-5	CASSPAGGKETQYF	TGTGCCAGCAGTCCCGCGGGGGGAAAAGAGACCCAGTACTTC
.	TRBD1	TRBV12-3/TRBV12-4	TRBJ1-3	CASSLSGTESSGNTIYF	TGTGCCAGCAGTTTATCCGGGACAGAGAGCTCTGGAAACACCATATATTTT
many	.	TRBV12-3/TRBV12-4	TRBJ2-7	CASTGDSYEQYF	TGTGCCAGCACGGGGGATTCCTACGAGCAGTACTTC
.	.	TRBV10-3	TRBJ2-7	CAISESAGTYEQYF	TGTGCCATCAGTGAGTCTGCGGGGACCTACGAGCAGTACTTC
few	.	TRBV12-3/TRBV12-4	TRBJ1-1	CASSEGGPNTEAFF	TGTGCCAGCAGCGAGGGGGGCCCGAACACTGAAGCTTTCTTT
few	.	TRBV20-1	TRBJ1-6	CSARSRTGSYNSPLHF	TGCAGTGCCAGATCGAGAACAGGTTCCTATAATTCACCCCTCCACTTT
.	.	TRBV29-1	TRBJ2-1	CSVEGPSARFF	TGCAGCGTTGAGGGGCCTAGCGCTCGGTTCTTC
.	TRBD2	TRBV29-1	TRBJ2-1	CSVGGVVREGFDEQFF	TGCAGCGTTGGGGGCGTAGTGCGGGAGGGCTTCGATGAGCAGTTCTTC
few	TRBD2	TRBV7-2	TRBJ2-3	CASSIRGLAADTQYF	TGTGCCAGCAGTATTAGAGGACTAGCTGCAGATACGCAGTATTTT
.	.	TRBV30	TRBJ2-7	CAWSLRGSSSYEQYF	TGTGCCTGGAGCCTACGAGGCTCGAGCTCCTACGAGCAGTACTTC
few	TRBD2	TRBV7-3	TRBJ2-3	CASSLESGGSTDTQYF	TGTGCCAGCAGCTTAGAATCCGGGGGGAGCACAGATACGCAGTATTTT
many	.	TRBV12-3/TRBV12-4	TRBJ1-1	CASSLPPEGTEAFF	TGTGCCAGCAGTTTACCCCCCGAGGGGACTGAAGCTTTCTTT
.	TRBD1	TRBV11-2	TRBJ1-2	CASSLPAGGDGYTF	TGTGCCAGCAGCTTACCGGCAGGGGGAGATGGCTACACCTTC
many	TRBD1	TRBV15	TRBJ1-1	CATSGTGGMPRAFF	TGTGCCACCAGCGGGACAGGGGGCATGCCCAGGGCTTTCTTT
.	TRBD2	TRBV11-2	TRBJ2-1	CASRSGTSDYNEQFF	TGTGCCAGCAGGTCCGGGACTAGCGATTACAATGAGCAGTTCTTC
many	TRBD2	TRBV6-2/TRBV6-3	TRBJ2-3	CASSYGAAGGQYF	TGTGCCAGCAGTTACGGAGCGGCGGGAGGGCAGTATTTT
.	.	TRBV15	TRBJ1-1	CATTAGARGTEAFF	TGTGCCACCACAGCCGGGGCCAGGGGCACTGAAGCTTTCTTT
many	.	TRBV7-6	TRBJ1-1	CASSLAVAGRTTEAFF	TGTGCCAGCAGCTTAGCGGTGGCGGGGAGGACAACTGAAGCTTTCTTT
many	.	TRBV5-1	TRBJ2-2	CASSFTVGELFF	TGCGCCAGCAGCTTTACTGTCGGGGAGCTGTTTTTT
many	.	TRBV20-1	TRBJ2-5	CSARDVTREYQETQYF	TGCAGTGCTAGAGACGTGACACGAGAGTACCAAGAGACCCAGTACTTC
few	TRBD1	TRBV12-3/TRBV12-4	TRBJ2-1	CASSLAGTGSYNEQFF	TGTGCCAGCAGTTTAGCCGGGACAGGGTCCTACAATGAGCAGTTCTTC
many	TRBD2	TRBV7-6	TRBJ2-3	CASRPSGTGTDTQYF	TGTGCCAGCAGACCTAGCGGGACTGGCACAGATACGCAGTATTTT
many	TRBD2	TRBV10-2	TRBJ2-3	CASSEGGRVTDTQYF	TGCGCCAGCAGTGAGGGCGGGAGGGTCACAGATACGCAGTATTTT
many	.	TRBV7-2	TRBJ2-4	CASSLLDKNIQYF	TGTGCCAGCAGCTTGCTGGACAAAAACATTCAGTACTTC
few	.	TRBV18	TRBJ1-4	CASSPSVSGLRWLFF	TGTGCCAGCTCACCTTCGGTCTCAGGGCTACGCTGGCTGTTTTTT
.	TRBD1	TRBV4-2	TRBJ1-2	CASSRTGGEVYGYTF	TGTGCCAGCAGCCGTACAGGGGGCGAGGTCTATGGCTACACCTTC
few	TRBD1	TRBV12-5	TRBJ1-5	CASGLAQTGTSQPQHF	TGTGCTAGTGGTTTGGCCCAGACAGGGACAAGTCAGCCCCAGCATTTT
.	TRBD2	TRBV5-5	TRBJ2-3	CASSFQRDRADTQYF	TGTGCCAGCAGCTTTCAGCGGGATAGGGCAGATACGCAGTATTTT
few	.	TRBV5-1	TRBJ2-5	CASSSSPGAVQETQYF	TGCGCCAGCAGCTCGTCTCCGGGGGCGGTCCAAGAGACCCAGTACTTC
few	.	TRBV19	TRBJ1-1	CASSVGRINTEAFF	TGTGCCAGTAGTGTGGGACGGATTAACACTGAAGCTTTCTTT
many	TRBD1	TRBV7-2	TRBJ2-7	CASSLELQGAYEQYF	TGTGCCAGCAGCTTAGAGTTACAGGGGGCCTACGAGCAGTACTTC
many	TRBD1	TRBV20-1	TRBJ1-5	CSANTGTGGVRSNQPQHF	TGCAGTGCTAATACCGGGACAGGGGGCGTAAGGAGCAATCAGCCCCAGCATTTT
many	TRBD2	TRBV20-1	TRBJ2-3	CSASFGLATDTQYF	TGCAGTGCTAGCTTCGGACTAGCGACAGATACGCAGTATTTT
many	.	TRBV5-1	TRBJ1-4	CASSLVGRGEKLFF	TGCGCCAGCAGCTTGGTAGGGAGGGGTGAAAAACTGTTTTTT
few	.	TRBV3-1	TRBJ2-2	CASSLRDSGELFF	TGTGCCAGCAGCCTGAGGGACTCCGGGGAGCTGTTTTTT
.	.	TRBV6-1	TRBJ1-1	CASSSRELNTEAFF	TGTGCCAGCAGTAGTAGGGAGCTGAACACTGAAGCTTTCTTT
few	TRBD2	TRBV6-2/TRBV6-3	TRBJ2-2	CASKRTSGSRTGELFF	TGTGCCAGCAAGAGGACTAGCGGGAGTCGCACCGGGGAGCTGTTTTTT
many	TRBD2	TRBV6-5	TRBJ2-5	CASSWTSSETQYF	TGTGCCAGCAGTTGGACTAGCTCGGAGACCCAGTACTTC
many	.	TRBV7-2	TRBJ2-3	CASSLYRGKADTQYF	TGTGCCAGCAGCTTATATAGAGGGAAAGCGGATACGCAGTATTTT
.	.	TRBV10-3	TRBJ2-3	CATLRLDTQYF	TGTGCCACCCTAAGGCTGGATACGCAGTATTTT
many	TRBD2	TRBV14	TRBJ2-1	CASSYGLAGGRSYEQFF	TGTGCCAGCAGCTACGGACTAGCGGGAGGAAGGAGCTATGAGCAGTTCTTC
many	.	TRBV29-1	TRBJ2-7	CSVEGGSAEQYF	TGCAGCGTTGAGGGGGGTTCGGCCGAGCAGTACTTC
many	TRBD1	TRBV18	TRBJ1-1	CASTINRGVMNTEAFF	TGTGCCAGCACAATTAACAGGGGGGTTATGAACACTGAAGCTTTCTTT
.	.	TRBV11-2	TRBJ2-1	CASSLQLADNEQFF	TGTGCCAGCAGCTTACAACTAGCCGACAATGAGCAGTTCTTC
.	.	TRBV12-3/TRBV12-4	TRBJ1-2	CASRSPTGTNYGYTF	TGTGCCAGCAGGAGCCCCACAGGAACTAACTATGGCTACACCTTC
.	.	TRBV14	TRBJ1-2	CASSQESVYGYTF	TGTGCCAGCAGCCAAGAATCAGTTTACGGCTACACCTTC
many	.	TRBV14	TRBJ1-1	CASSQDRGNTEAFF	TGTGCCAGCAGCCAAGACAGGGGGAACACTGAAGCTTTCTTT
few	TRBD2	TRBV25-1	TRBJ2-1	CASSGLAPEGRRGGNEQFF	TGTGCCAGCAGTGGGCTAGCGCCCGAAGGTCGCCGGGGGGGGAATGAGCAGTTCTTC